This TCR beta chain was found in a study of blood T cell repertoires in COVID-19. The overall study: Samples representing acute and convalescent COVID-19 were sourced from the United States, Italy and Spain. T cells, B-cell-depleted T cells, or PBMCs supplied cDNA or gDNA.

In the original analysis: From reference gene primer amplification, estimates of nucleated cell counts were derived. Assay: immunoSEQ multiplex PCR; the TCRdb copy retains only in-frame clones and omits some. V, J and clone size are taken as reported in that table, and D and trimming were inferred from the DNA itself. The sample shows 200,000 to 250,000 clones, about 79% of them seen only once. Unmatched junction bases numbered 3, after V lost 0 bases and J lost 4 bases. Germline-derived CDR1 and CDR2 are SGHNT and YYREEE (reference sequence). CDR3 size: 15 residues. The chain couples TRBV5-4 to TRBJ2-1, with 8 bases matching TRBD2. Sequencing was carried out using peripheral blood. This TCR was sampled from a man aged 45-65 years with active or convalescent COVID-19. DNA for the CDR3: TGTGCCAGCAGCTTGGCGTCTAGCGGGTACAATGAGCAGTTCTTC. Amino acids: CASSLASSGYNEQFF.